This is a list of T cell receptor beta chains from one sample in a study of T cell clonotyping in hematopoietic cell transplantation. TCRdb's copy holds only in-frame clones and misses some; the assay was immunoSEQ multiplex PCR. The sample lists under 9,500 clones, almost 80% occurring once. Source: peripheral blood mononuclear cells, taken 180 days after allogeneic stem cell transplant. These receptors all stem from a female patient aged 50-60 years who had an allogeneic stem cell transplant from a related donor, so the T cells may come from the graft donor. Some clones in this sample may be carry-over from other donors' samples. Both conserved end residues are part of each CDR3. A D gene is named only where the DNA matches it firmly. Clone sizes are given selectively: once, few, many, or a class where the clone is expanded.

d_call	clone_size	v_call	j_call	cdr3_aa	cdr3_nt
.	.	TRBV7-9	TRBJ1-1	CASSRRVRNTEAFF	TGTGCCAGCAGCCGGAGGGTGAGGAACACTGAAGCTTTCTTT
.	.	TRBV2	TRBJ1-1	CASTQEGLTEAFF	TGTGCCAGCACCCAGGAAGGGCTCACTGAAGCTTTCTTT
.	.	TRBV5-1	TRBJ2-3	CASSLATASDTQYF	TGCGCCAGCAGTCTCGCAACGGCCTCAGATACGCAGTATTTT
TRBD1	.	TRBV7-2	TRBJ1-5	CASSLAADRRQPQHF	TGTGCCAGCAGCTTAGCCGCGGACAGGCGTCAGCCCCAGCATTTT
TRBD1	.	TRBV7-2	TRBJ1-1	CASSLGAGGEAFF	TGTGCCAGCAGCTTAGGGGCAGGGGGCGAAGCTTTCTTT
.	.	TRBV11-3	TRBJ2-1	CASSSSVHEQFF	TGTGCCAGCAGCTCCAGTGTGCATGAGCAGTTCTTC
.	.	TRBV2	TRBJ2-7	CASSPQQYEQYF	TGTGCCAGCAGTCCACAACAGTACGAGCAGTACTTC
.	.	TRBV9	TRBJ1-1	CASSVRASISEAFF	TGTGCCAGCAGCGTCAGGGCCAGCATCTCTGAAGCTTTCTTT
TRBD1	.	TRBV29-1	TRBJ1-1	CSVARGVTEAFF	TGCAGCGTTGCCAGGGGGGTGACTGAAGCTTTCTTT
.	.	TRBV6-6	TRBJ1-3	CASTQGQTGGRNTIYF	TGTGCCAGCACCCAGGGGCAGACTGGGGGTAGAAACACCATATATTTT
TRBD2	.	TRBV2	TRBJ2-7	CASGGGISYEQYF	TGTGCCAGCGGGGGGGGGATCAGCTACGAGCAGTACTTC
TRBD2	.	TRBV19	TRBJ2-5	CASSIVLGGRGETQYF	TGTGCCAGTAGTATAGTTCTCGGGGGGAGAGGAGAGACCCAGTACTTC
TRBD1	.	TRBV4-3	TRBJ1-2	CASSQDPTGGDGYTF	TGCGCCAGCAGCCAAGACCCTACAGGGGGCGATGGCTACACCTTC
.	.	TRBV2	TRBJ2-2	CASSDSAANTGELFF	TGTGCCAGCAGTGATTCAGCCGCGAACACCGGGGAGCTGTTTTTT
.	.	TRBV5-1	TRBJ1-2	CASSLDFIYGYTF	TGCGCCAGCAGCTTGGATTTCATATATGGCTACACCTTC
.	.	TRBV19	TRBJ1-5	CASSRSQVSNQPQHF	TGTGCCAGTAGCCGAAGTCAGGTTAGCAATCAGCCCCAGCATTTT
.	.	TRBV10-3	TRBJ2-7	CAISESIGHFSYEQYF	TGTGCCATCAGTGAGTCAATAGGACATTTTTCCTACGAGCAGTACTTC
TRBD1	few	TRBV30	TRBJ2-3	CAWSTGGRDTQYF	TGTGCCTGGAGTACAGGGGGCAGAGATACGCAGTATTTT
TRBD2	.	TRBV19	TRBJ2-2	CASSLASGGTGELFF	TGTGCCAGTAGCTTAGCTAGCGGGGGCACCGGGGAGCTGTTTTTT
.	.	TRBV7-2	TRBJ1-4	CASSLSPTVEKLFF	TGTGCCAGCAGTTTATCCCCCACCGTTGAAAAACTGTTTTTT
.	.	TRBV27	TRBJ1-2	CASSLEDPPGYGYTF	TGTGCCAGCAGTTTGGAAGACCCACCGGGCTATGGCTACACCTTC
TRBD1	.	TRBV7-9	TRBJ1-3	CASNAGTVSSGNTIYF	TGTGCCAGCAACGCAGGGACAGTCTCCTCTGGAAACACCATATATTTT
TRBD2	few	TRBV7-2	TRBJ2-1	CASSLRTWRGVTSYNEQFF	TGTGCCAGCAGCTTAAGGACCTGGCGGGGGGTCACCTCCTACAATGAGCAGTTCTTC
.	few	TRBV19	TRBJ1-1	CASSIRGNTEAFF	TGTGCCAGTAGTATCCGGGGGAACACTGAAGCTTTCTTT
TRBD2	.	TRBV7-9	TRBJ2-1	CASRTAGVYNEQFF	TGTGCCAGCAGAACAGCGGGGGTATACAATGAGCAGTTCTTC
.	.	TRBV7-2	TRBJ1-4	CASSSPGRRGEKLFF	TGTGCCAGCAGCTCTCCAGGACGGAGGGGTGAAAAACTGTTTTTT
.	.	TRBV5-1	TRBJ1-1	CASSLAAGLNTEAFF	TGCGCCAGCAGCTTGGCGGCAGGGCTGAACACTGAAGCTTTCTTT
.	.	TRBV21-1	TRBJ2-3	CASSKVTGQGCTDTQYF	TGTGCCAGCAGCAAAGTTACGGGACAGGGGTGCACAGATACGCAGTATTTT
TRBD1	hyperexpanded	TRBV19	TRBJ1-6	CASSIRDSDNSPLHF	TGTGCCAGTAGTATCCGGGACAGTGATAATTCACCCCTCCACTTT
TRBD1	once	TRBV5-1	TRBJ2-2	CASSLDRGHWELFF	TGCGCCAGCAGCTTGGACAGGGGGCATTGGGAGCTGTTTTTT
.	.	TRBV28	TRBJ1-6	CASSSISPLHF	TGTGCCAGCAGTTCCATTTCACCCCTCCACTTT
TRBD1	.	TRBV30	TRBJ1-1	CAWSVDSTGRTEAFF	TGTGCCTGGAGTGTAGATTCGACAGGGCGCACTGAAGCTTTCTTT
TRBD1	medium-sized	TRBV15	TRBJ2-1	CATSQDRSSYNEQFF	TGTGCCACCAGCCAGGACAGGAGCTCCTACAATGAGCAGTTCTTC
TRBD1	.	TRBV6-5	TRBJ2-2	CASSARQGIGGELFF	TGTGCCAGCAGTGCGAGACAGGGGATCGGCGGGGAGCTGTTTTTT
.	.	TRBV30	TRBJ1-4	CAWRREWASATNEKLFF	TGTGCCTGGAGGCGGGAGTGGGCCTCAGCAACTAATGAAAAACTGTTTTTT
.	.	TRBV7-3	TRBJ2-5	CASSPDRGWETQYF	TGTGCCAGCAGCCCGGACAGAGGGTGGGAGACCCAGTACTTC
.	few	TRBV4-1	TRBJ2-2	CASSPPRVSGELFF	TGCGCCAGCAGCCCCCCCCGGGTGTCCGGGGAGCTGTTTTTT